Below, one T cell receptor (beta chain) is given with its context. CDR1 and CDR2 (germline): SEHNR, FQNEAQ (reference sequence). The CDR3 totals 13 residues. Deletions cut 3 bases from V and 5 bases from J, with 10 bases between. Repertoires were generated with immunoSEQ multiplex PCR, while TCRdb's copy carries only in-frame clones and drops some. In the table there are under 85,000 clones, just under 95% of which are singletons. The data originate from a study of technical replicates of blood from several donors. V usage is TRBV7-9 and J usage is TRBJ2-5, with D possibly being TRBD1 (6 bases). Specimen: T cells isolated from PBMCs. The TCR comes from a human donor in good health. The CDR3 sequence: CASSFTGLETQYF. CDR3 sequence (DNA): TGTGCCAGCAGCTTCACAGGGCTGGAGACCCAGTACTTC.